This T cell receptor (beta chain) stems from a study of blood T cell repertoires in COVID-19. Per the authors' pipeline: Estimation of nucleated cell counts was performed using reference gene primer amplification. Sequencing used immunoSEQ multiplex PCR; TCRdb keeps in-frame clones, though not all of them. V, J and clone size derive from that table, while D and trimming were established from the DNA sequence. This sample has 350,000 or so clones; around four fifths occur once, and the top ten carry approximately 3%. Sequenced material: peripheral blood. This sequence originates from a man aged 25-40 years with active or convalescent COVID-19.

CDR3 residues: CASSLGSYNEQFF. The CDR3, as DNA: TGTGCCAGCAGCCTCGGTTCCTACAATGAGCAGTTCTTC. V usage is TRBV9 and J usage is TRBJ2-1; D gene unclear. Germline V gene sequence: CDR1 SGDLS, CDR2 YYNGEE. Trimming left V 4 bases short and J 1 base short, with 6 bases between. CDR3 length: 13 amino acids.